This is a list of T cell receptor beta chains from one sample in a study of T cell responses to AZD1222 COVID-19 vaccine. Data came from immunoSEQ multiplex PCR; TCRdb stores just in-frame clones and leaves some out. The table has approximately 100,000 clones, about 90% seen once. This specimen consisted of peripheral blood, obtained on day 0 of AZD1222 vaccination. Source of these receptors: an adult in good health. CDR3s leave out the opening cysteine and the closing phenylalanine or tryptophan.

v_gene: TRBV7-6
j_gene: TRBJ2-1
CDR3aa: ASSSNTYNEQF

v_gene: TRBV6-5
j_gene: TRBJ1-2
CDR3aa: ASSYEFMTGHGYT

v_gene: TRBV5-1
j_gene: TRBJ1-6
CDR3aa: ASSLVSGSRSSYNSPLH

v_gene: TRBV30
j_gene: TRBJ2-5
CDR3aa: AWSLGIQETQY

v_gene: TRBV6-5
j_gene: TRBJ2-2
CDR3aa: AIELAGETGELF

v_gene: TRBV6-5
j_gene: TRBJ1-1
CDR3aa: ASSYSVNTEAF

v_gene: TRBV12-5
j_gene: TRBJ2-1
CDR3aa: ASGLGQRNNEQF

v_gene: TRBV18
j_gene: TRBJ2-5
CDR3aa: ASSPPGRETQY

v_gene: TRBV11-2
j_gene: TRBJ1-2
CDR3aa: ASSLGGTANYGYT

v_gene: TRBV9
j_gene: TRBJ2-3
CDR3aa: ASSAGTSGSADTQY

v_gene: TRBV29-1
j_gene: TRBJ2-7
CDR3aa: SVEESRDRNSYEQY

v_gene: TRBV30
j_gene: TRBJ2-1
CDR3aa: ACTLTRTSGRIKYEQF

v_gene: TRBV6-5
j_gene: TRBJ2-5
CDR3aa: ASESGQEKTQY

v_gene: TRBV6-5
j_gene: TRBJ2-3
CDR3aa: ASSYSSGSSTDTQY

v_gene: TRBV25-1
j_gene: TRBJ2-7
CDR3aa: ASSPGVSYEQY

v_gene: TRBV12-3/TRBV12-4
j_gene: TRBJ2-7
CDR3aa: ASSLAAGGEQY

v_gene: TRBV30
j_gene: TRBJ2-7
CDR3aa: AWRNSGTGGLEQY

v_gene: TRBV9
j_gene: TRBJ1-3
CDR3aa: ASSPGEGKATGNTIY

v_gene: TRBV7-9
j_gene: TRBJ1-6
CDR3aa: ASSSTGTSPLH

v_gene: TRBV12-3/TRBV12-4
j_gene: TRBJ1-1
CDR3aa: ASSGQANTEAF

v_gene: TRBV29-1
j_gene: TRBJ2-2
CDR3aa: SVVKGGNTGELF

v_gene: TRBV28
j_gene: TRBJ2-2
CDR3aa: ASRTNTGELF